Below are 19 T cell receptor beta chains sequenced from a single sample in a study of T cell repertoires in ileal Crohn's disease. The method was immunoSEQ multiplex PCR; TCRdb's version includes in-frame clones alone and lacks a portion of them. Here the sample spans more than 5,500 clones, roughly 87% being singletons. The sample taken for sequencing was ileal tissue. Receptors were obtained from an adult with Crohn's disease.

This rearrangement joins TRBV5-4 to TRBJ1-6, with D perhaps TRBD1 (6 bases). The CDR3 spans 15 residues. V shed 4 bases and J shed 11 bases, with 19 bases lying between them. Germline loops: CDR1 SGHNT, CDR2 YYREEE (reference sequence). CDR3 in DNA: TGTGCCAGCAGCCAATCCGGGACATCGTCTCCACCCCTCCACTTT. The encoded protein is CASSQSGTSSPPLHF.

V is TRBV6-5 and J is TRBJ2-3, with 9 bases identical to TRBD1. Germline loops: CDR1 MNHEY, CDR2 SVGAGI. Trimming cost V 2 bases and J 8 bases; bases outside gene matches: 8. This CDR3 region has 15 residues. The DNA of the CDR3 is TGTGCCAGCAGTTACACGGGACAGGGAAGGGGTACGCAGTATTTT. Its translation is CASSYTGQGRGTQYF.

The sample holds one count of this clone. The gene calls are TRBV10-3 and TRBJ2-2; D unresolved. This CDR3 region has 13 residues. Looked up from germline, CDR1 is ENHRY and CDR2 is SYGVKD. Deletions cut 8 bases from V and 6 bases from J, with 13 bases between. The DNA of the CDR3 is TGTGCCATCTCGGCAGCCGGAGCCGGGGAGCTGTTTTTT. Translation: CAISAAGAGELFF.

The chain carries TRBV5-1 and TRBJ1-3; D possibly corresponds to TRBD1 (5 bases). V was pared by 2 bases and J by 1 base, with 13 bases between. Germline values: CDR1 SGHRS, CDR2 YFSETQ. CDR3 length: 16 residues. CDR3 in amino acids: CASSFSPGGSGNTIYF. For the CDR3, the DNA is TGCGCCAGCAGCTTTTCCCCGGGGGGTTCTGGAAACACCATATATTTT.

The chain couples TRBV9 to TRBJ2-1, with TRBD2 identical over 10 bases. The CDR3 has 19 amino acids. Trimming removed 4 bases from V and 5 bases from J; junction bases left unmatched: 18. Germline CDR1 reads SGDLS; CDR2 reads YYNGEE. In DNA form, the CDR3 reads TGTGCCAGCAGCCAAACGACTAGCGGGTGGGGGAGGAGGGACAATGAGCAGTTCTTC. Translating gives CASSQTTSGWGRRDNEQFF. Combining the CDR3 with reference TRBV9 and TRBJ2-1 gives the whole variable domain DSGVTQTPKHLITATGQRVTLRCSPRSGDLSVYWYQQSLDQGLQFLIQYYNGEERAKGNILERFSAQQFPDLHSELNLSSLELGDSALYFCASSQTTSGWGRRDNEQFFGPGTRLTVL.

This sequence joins TRBV5-4 and TRBJ1-1; D gene uncertain. The CDR3 totals 11 residues. V lost 0 bases and J lost 8, with 5 bases in between. The germline V gene has CDR1 SGHNT and CDR2 YYREEE (reference sequence). In DNA, the CDR3 is TGTGCCAGCAGCTTGGAACGGGAAGCTTTCTTT. Amino acids: CASSLEREAFF.

The genes are TRBV30 and TRBJ1-5; TRBD1 might be the D (6 bases). Trimming left V 7 bases short and J 0 bases short, with 16 bases between. Germline CDR1 reads GTSNPN; CDR2 reads SVGIG (reference sequence). The CDR3 runs 15 residues. CDR3 coding DNA: TGTGCCTTTTCTCAGGGGTTCAATAGCAATCAGCCCCAGCATTTT. Its translation: CAFSQGFNSNQPQHF.

This clone was seen a handful of times. The V gene is TRBV27, the J gene TRBJ1-2; 7 nucleotides agree with TRBD1. J gave up 4 bases and V 5 bases, and 7 bases lay outside the gene matches. The CDR3 runs 14 residues. Germline CDR1 is MNHEY and CDR2 is SMNVEV (reference sequence). CDR3 in DNA: TGTGCCAGCAGTCGTTTGTCAGGGGGCTATGGCTACACCTTC. It yields the protein CASSRLSGGYGYTF.

The rearrangement joins TRBV5-1 to TRBJ2-5; 10 bases fit TRBD2. The germline V gene encodes CDR1 SGHRS and CDR2 YFSETQ. The ends lost 4 bases at V and 2 bases at J; junction bases unmatched: 8. The CDR3 runs to 16 residues. CDR3 DNA sequence: TGCGCCAGCAGCCGATCTAGCGGGGGCCTTCAAGAGACCCAGTACTTC. Encoded protein: CASSRSSGGLQETQYF.

This chain connects TRBV6-5 to TRBJ1-1; possible D gene TRBD1, 6 bases. From germline, CDR1 is MNHEY and CDR2 SVGAGI. The CDR3 runs to 15 residues. Trimming stripped 0 bases from V and 4 bases from J, with 12 bases between. CDR3 DNA: TGTGCCAGCAGTTACTCTACGGGGGGGCGCACTGAAGCTTTCTTT. Encoded protein: CASSYSTGGRTEAFF.

This chain links TRBV27 with TRBJ2-7, with D perhaps TRBD1 (5 bases). CDR3 length equals 13 residues. The germline V gene has CDR1 MNHEY and CDR2 SMNVEV (reference sequence). V dropped 3 bases and J dropped 3 bases, with 9 bases sitting between them. In DNA form, the CDR3 reads TGTGCCAGCAGTTTGGGGCAGCTCTACGAGCAGTACTTC. Protein product: CASSLGQLYEQYF.

This chain links TRBV6-1 with TRBJ1-4, with D unclear. The CDR3 runs to 15 residues. The V and J ends lost 4 bases and 2 bases respectively, with 11 bases between them. The V gene's germline CDR1 is MNHNS and CDR2 SASEGT. The CDR3 DNA sequence: TGTGCCAGCAGTGCTACATCGGGGACTAATGAAAAACTGTTTTTT. Its translation is CASSATSGTNEKLFF.

The J gene is TRBJ2-3, the V gene TRBV10-1, with 8 bases matching TRBD2. The ends lost 1 base at V and 6 bases at J; junction bases unmatched: 6. The CDR3 runs to 15 residues. Germline CDR1 WNHNN, CDR2 SYGVQD (reference sequence). This chain's CDR3 is CASSELTGGPDTQYF. As DNA, the CDR3 is TGCGCCAGCAGTGAGTTGACGGGGGGGCCGGATACGCAGTATTTT.

The genes are TRBV28 and TRBJ1-1; the D gene is possibly TRBD1 (6 bases). Trimming removed 5 bases at V and 0 bases at J, with 7 bases between. From germline, CDR1 is MDHEN and CDR2 SYDVKM. The CDR3 totals 13 residues. The CDR3 nucleotides are TGTGCCAGCAGTACAGGGCTGAACACTGAAGCTTTCTTT. Its translation: CASSTGLNTEAFF. Supplemented by reference TRBV28 and TRBJ1-1, the full variable domain reads DVKVTQSSRYLVKRTGEKVFLECVQDMDHENMFWYRQDPGLGLRLIYFSYDVKMKEKGDIPEGYSVSREKKERFSLILESASTNQTSMYLCASSTGLNTEAFFGQGTRLTVV.

The rearrangement joins TRBV2 to TRBJ1-1; no reliable D call. The V gene's germline CDR1 is SNHLY and CDR2 FYNNEI. V was shortened by 7 bases and J by 6 bases, with 15 bases between the two germline ends. The CDR3 contains 13 residues. The CDR3 DNA reads TGTGCCAGCATGAACCTCGGGTTAGCTGAAGCTTTCTTT. It yields the protein CASMNLGLAEAFF. The full variable domain, rest sourced from reference TRBV2 and TRBJ1-1, is EPEVTQTPSHQVTQMGQEVILRCVPISNHLYFYWYRQILGQKVEFLVSFYNNEISEKSEIFDDQFSVERPDGSNFTLKIRSTKLEDSAMYFCASMNLGLAEAFFGQGTRLTVV.

V is TRBV11-2 and J is TRBJ1-2, with TRBD1 identical over 7 bases. Germline V gives CDR1 SGHAT, CDR2 FQNNGV. V trimming: 4 bases; J trimming: 4 bases; junction bases outside the gene matches: 12. The CDR3 contains 16 residues. The CDR3 nucleotides read TGTGCCAGCAGCTCAACGGCCACAGGGGCAAGCTATGGCTACACCTTC. Translated, it gives CASSSTATGASYGYTF.

The chain carries TRBV5-1 and TRBJ2-5; no clear D. CDR3 length: 15 residues. The V gene's germline CDR1 is SGHRS and CDR2 YFSETQ. The V gene lost 4 bases and the J gene lost 4 bases, with 17 bases spanning the gap. The CDR3 region is CASSAATSRRETQYF. The CDR3 DNA reads as TGCGCCAGCAGCGCGGCTACATCGAGGCGAGAGACCCAGTACTTC.

The chain employs TRBV5-4 and TRBJ2-5; 7 bases line up with TRBD1. The V segment lost 4 bases and the J segment 4 bases; nucleotides outside the gene matches: 1. CDR3 size: 12 residues. Germline V gene data show CDR1 as SGHNT and CDR2 as YYREEE (reference sequence). CDR3 in DNA: TGTGCCAGCAGCCGACAGGGAGAGACCCAGTACTTC. Protein: CASSRQGETQYF.

The chain recombines TRBV18 with TRBJ2-1; 11 bases line up with TRBD2. Germline CDR1 KGHSH, CDR2 LQKENI. V dropped 3 bases and J dropped 8; count of bases not matched to a gene: 6. This CDR3 is 15 amino acids long. The CDR3 is CASSPTSGSVDEQFF. The CDR3 bases are TGTGCCAGCTCACCCACTAGCGGGAGTGTCGATGAGCAGTTCTTC.